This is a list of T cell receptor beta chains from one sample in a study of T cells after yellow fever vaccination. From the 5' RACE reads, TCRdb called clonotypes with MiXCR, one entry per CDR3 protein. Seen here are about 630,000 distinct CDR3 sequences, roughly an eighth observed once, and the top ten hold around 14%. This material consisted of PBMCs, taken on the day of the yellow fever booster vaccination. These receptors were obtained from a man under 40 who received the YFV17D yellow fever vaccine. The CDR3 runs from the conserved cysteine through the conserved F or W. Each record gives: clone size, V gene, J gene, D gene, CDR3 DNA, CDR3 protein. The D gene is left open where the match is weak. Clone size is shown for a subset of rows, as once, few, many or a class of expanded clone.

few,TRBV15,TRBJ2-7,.,TGTGCCACCAGCAGAGATTGGCCGGGACGGGGGACCTACGAGCAGTACTTC,CATSRDWPGRGTYEQYF
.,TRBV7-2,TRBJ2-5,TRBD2,TGTGCCAGCAGCTTGCTAAGTGGTGCGGGGGTCGAGACCCAGTACTTC,CASSLLSGAGVETQYF
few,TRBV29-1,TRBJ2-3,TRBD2,TGCAGCGTTGATCCAGCGGGAAGTCCAGATACGCAGTATTTT,CSVDPAGSPDTQYF
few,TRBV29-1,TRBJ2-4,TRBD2,TGCAGCGTTGTAGGGACTAGCGGGAGAATCGCTGCCAAAAACATTCAGTACTTC,CSVVGTSGRIAAKNIQYF
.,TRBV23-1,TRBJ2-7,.,TGCGCCAGCAGTCAGCCCGGCCCTTGGGTAGGCTACGAGCAGTACTTC,CASSQPGPWVGYEQYF
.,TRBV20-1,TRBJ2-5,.,TGCAGTGCTAGTCTCCCGGGTCGATCCCAAGAGACCCAGTACTTC,CSASLPGRSQETQYF
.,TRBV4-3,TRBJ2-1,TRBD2,TGCGCCAGCAGCCAAGAATGGACTAGCGGTTACAATGAGCAGTTCTTC,CASSQEWTSGYNEQFF
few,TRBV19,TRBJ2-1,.,TGTGCCAGTAACCCAGGGCGTGGGGATGAGCAGTTCTTC,CASNPGRGDEQFF
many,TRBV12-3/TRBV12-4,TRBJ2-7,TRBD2,TGTGCCAGCAGTTTTGCGGGGGGGGATTACGAGCAGTACTTC,CASSFAGGDYEQYF
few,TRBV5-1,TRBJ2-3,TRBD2,TGCGCCAGCTCGCTAGCGGACCAAACAGATACGCAGTATTTT,CASSLADQTDTQYF
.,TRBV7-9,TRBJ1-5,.,TGTGCCAGCAGCTTGTTAGCCGGCCAGCCCCAGCATTTT,CASSLLAGQPQHF
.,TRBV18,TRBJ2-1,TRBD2,TGTGCCAGCGGGAGACTAGCGGTTGGGGATGAGCAGTTCTTC,CASGRLAVGDEQFF
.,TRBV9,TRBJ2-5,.,TGTGCCAGCAGCTTTACGATCGGACAGACAATTGAGACCCAGTACTTC,CASSFTIGQTIETQYF
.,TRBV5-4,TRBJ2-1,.,TGTGCCAGCAGCTTGGGGATGCGGGGTGATGAGCAGTTCTTC,CASSLGMRGDEQFF
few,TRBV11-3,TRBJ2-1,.,TGTGCCAGCAGCTCTCGTGGGGCGGACTACAATGAGCAGTTCTTC,CASSSRGADYNEQFF
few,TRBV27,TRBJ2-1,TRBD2,TGTGCCAGCAGTTCAGGACTAGTACAAAATGAGCAGTTCTTC,CASSSGLVQNEQFF
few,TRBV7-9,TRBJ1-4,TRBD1,TGTGCCAGCAGCTTAGGTCTAACAGGGGTCAGCGAAAAACTGTTTTTT,CASSLGLTGVSEKLFF
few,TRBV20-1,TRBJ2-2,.,TGCTGTGCTAGAGATCCGGCCCGAGCCCTCACCGGGGAGCTGTTTTTT,CCARDPARALTGELFF
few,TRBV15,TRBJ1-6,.,TGTGCCACCAGCAGAGATCAGGAGGGTCCGGGTCCCCTCCACTTT,CATSRDQEGPGPLHF
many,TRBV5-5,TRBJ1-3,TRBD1,TGTGCCAGCAGCGCCCGGGACAGCTCTGGAAACACCATATATTTT,CASSARDSSGNTIYF
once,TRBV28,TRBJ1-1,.,TGTGCCAGCCTCCTGGGCGGTGAAGCTTTCTTT,CASLLGGEAFF
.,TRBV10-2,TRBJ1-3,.,TGCGCCAGCAGTAATCGGACAGTGGGGGAAAACACCATATATTTT,CASSNRTVGENTIYF
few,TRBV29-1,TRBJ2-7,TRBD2,TGCAGCGTTGCTCACAATAGCGGGAGCGAGCAGTACTTC,CSVAHNSGSEQYF
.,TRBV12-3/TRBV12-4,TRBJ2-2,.,TGTGCCAGCGGTACTAACACCGGGGAGCTGTTTTTT,CASGTNTGELFF
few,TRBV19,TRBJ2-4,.,TGTGCCAGCCAGGGACACCCCCTGGACCCGCCAGCCAAAAACATTCAGTACTTC,CASQGHPLDPPAKNIQYF
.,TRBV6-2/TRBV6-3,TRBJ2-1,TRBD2,TGTGCCAGCAGATTTTCGACTAGCGGGAGGTCTAATGAGCAGTTCTTC,CASRFSTSGRSNEQFF
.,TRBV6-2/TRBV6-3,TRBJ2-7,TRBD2,TGTGCCAGCAGTTTTACTAGCGGGACACAGTCGTCAGAGCAGTACTTC,CASSFTSGTQSSEQYF
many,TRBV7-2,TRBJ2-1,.,TGTGCCAGCAGCTTAGCCGCGGAAGCTTCCTACAATGAGCAGTTCTTC,CASSLAAEASYNEQFF
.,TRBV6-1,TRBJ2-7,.,TGTGCCAGCAGTGATACAGGGCCTCCCTACGAGCAGTACTTC,CASSDTGPPYEQYF
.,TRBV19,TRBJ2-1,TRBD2,TGTGCCAGTAGTATCCGGATGGCGGGAGAAGGAGTTTACAATGAGCTGTTCTTC,CASSIRMAGEGVYNELFF
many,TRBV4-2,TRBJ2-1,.,TGTGCCAGCAGCCAAGATCGCGGTTCCTACAATGAGCAGTTCTTC,CASSQDRGSYNEQFF
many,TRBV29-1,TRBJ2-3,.,TGCAGCGTTGTTCCCGGGGATACGCAGTATTTT,CSVVPGDTQYF
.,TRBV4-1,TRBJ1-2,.,TGCGCCAGCAGCCAAGAGTCCGTAGATGCTAACTATGGCTACACCTTC,CASSQESVDANYGYTF
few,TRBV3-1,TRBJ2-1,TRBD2,TGTGCCAGCAGCCAAGGGTCAGCGGGGGGTATAAATGAGCAGTTCTTC,CASSQGSAGGINEQFF
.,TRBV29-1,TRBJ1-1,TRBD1,TGCAGCGTTCGTCAGGGGGGGGCTCACACTGAAGCTTTCTTT,CSVRQGGAHTEAFF
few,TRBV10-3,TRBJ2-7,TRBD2,TGTGCCATCAGGCTGACTAGCGACTCCTACGAGCAGTACTTC,CAIRLTSDSYEQYF
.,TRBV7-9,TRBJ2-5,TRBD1,TGTGCCAGCAGCTGGGGACAGCTTCAAGAGACCCAGTACTTC,CASSWGQLQETQYF
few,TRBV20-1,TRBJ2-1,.,TGCAGTGCTAGAGGGTTTTCTGAGCAGTTCTTC,CSARGFSEQFF
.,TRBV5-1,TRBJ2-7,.,TGCGCCAGCAGCTTGGATGGGGTGACCTACGAGCAGTACTTC,CASSLDGVTYEQYF
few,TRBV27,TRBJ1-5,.,TGTGCCAGCAGTTTAAGCTCGGCTGGGGGCAATCAGCCCCAGCATTTT,CASSLSSAGGNQPQHF
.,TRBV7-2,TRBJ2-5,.,TGTGCCAGCAGCTTTTGGATCCAAGAGACCCAGTACTTC,CASSFWIQETQYF
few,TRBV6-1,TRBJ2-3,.,TGTGCCAGCAATCAACCCGCCGGAAGGGAGGGCACAGATACGCAGTATTTT,CASNQPAGREGTDTQYF
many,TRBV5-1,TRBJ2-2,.,TGCGCCAGCAGCTTAGACGGACAACTCAGGAACACCGGGGAGCTGTTTTTT,CASSLDGQLRNTGELFF
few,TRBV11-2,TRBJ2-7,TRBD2,TGTGCCAGCAGCTTAAGACTAGCGGGAGGCCTTACCCCCTACGAGCAGTACTTC,CASSLRLAGGLTPYEQYF
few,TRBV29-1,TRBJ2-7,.,TGCAGCGTTGAAGGCGGGATGAGCTCCTACGAGCAGTACTTC,CSVEGGMSSYEQYF
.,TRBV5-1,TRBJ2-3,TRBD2,TGCGCCAGCAGCCCAATAGCGGGAGCTGGCACAGATACGCAGTATTTT,CASSPIAGAGTDTQYF
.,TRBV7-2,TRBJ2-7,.,TGTGCCAGCAGCTTCCGCAGGGTCAACGAGCAGTACTTC,CASSFRRVNEQYF
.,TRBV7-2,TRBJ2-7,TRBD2,TGTGCCAGCAGCTTAGCGTCTAGCGGGAGGAGCTCCTACGAGCAGTACTTC,CASSLASSGRSSYEQYF
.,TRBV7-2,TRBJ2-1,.,TGTGCCAGCAGAGGATCCAGGGGAGGGATGAATGAGCAGTTCTTC,CASRGSRGGMNEQFF
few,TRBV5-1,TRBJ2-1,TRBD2,TGCGCCAGCAGCCTTGGCGGGAGAACCAGGGATGAGCAGTTCTTC,CASSLGGRTRDEQFF
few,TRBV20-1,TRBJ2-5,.,TGCAGTGCTACGTTACCAGGGGCTCTAGAGACCCAGTACTTC,CSATLPGALETQYF
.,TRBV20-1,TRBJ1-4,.,TGCAGTGCTAGGATTGCGACGGGAGGTGAAAAACTGTTTTTT,CSARIATGGEKLFF
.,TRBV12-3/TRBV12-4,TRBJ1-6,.,TGTGCCAGCGGCCTCTCCTATAATTCACCCCTCCACTTT,CASGLSYNSPLHF